A selection of T cell receptor beta chains follows, all from one sample in a study of breast tumors, draining lymph nodes, adjacent tissues. TCRdb reprocessed the multiplex PCR reads with MiXCR, giving one entry per CDR3 protein. The table lists 180,000 or so distinct CDR3 sequences, roughly 31% of them singletons. The sample comprised axillary lymph node tissue. The source of these receptors is a female donor with breast cancer. Some clones in this sample may be carry-over from other donors' samples. Both conserved end residues are part of each CDR3. The D gene is left open where the match is weak. Some rows mark clone size as missing; the rest say once, few, many or name a class of expanded clone.

d_call	clone_size	cdr3_length	j_call	v_call	cdr3_nt	cdr3_aa
TRBD1	-	14	TRBJ1-2	TRBV14	TGTGCCAGCAGCCAAAGTGGACAGGGGCATGGCTACACCTTC	CASSQSGQGHGYTF
TRBD1	many	16	TRBJ1-6	TRBV6-6	TGTGCCAGCAGTCACCCCGGACAGGGAGGTAATTCACCCCTCCACTTT	CASSHPGQGGNSPLHF
TRBD2	many	14	TRBJ2-1	TRBV20-1	TGCAGTGCCCCAGGACTAGCGGGGGACAATGAGCAGTTCTTC	CSAPGLAGDNEQFF
TRBD2	many	16	TRBJ2-2	TRBV7-3	TGTGCCAGCAGCTTGCAGGGAGGGCCGAACACCGGGGAGCTGTTTTTT	CASSLQGGPNTGELFF
TRBD1	medium-sized	14	TRBJ1-4	TRBV20-1	TGCAGTGCGTCGGCGACAGGGGGCAGTGAAAAACTGTTTTTT	CSASATGGSEKLFF
TRBD2	-	11	TRBJ2-3	TRBV19	TGTGCTAGCGGGGGGGCAGATACGCAGTATTTT	CASGGADTQYF
-	many	13	TRBJ1-2	TRBV12-3/TRBV12-4	TGTGCCAGCAGTCCTCCTCTGTTGCGCGGCTACACCTTC	CASSPPLLRGYTF
TRBD2	many	17	TRBJ2-3	TRBV20-1	TGCAGTGCTAGAGGAGGACTAGCGGGAGGCGAGTTAGATACGCAGTATTTT	CSARGGLAGGELDTQYF
-	many	15	TRBJ1-3	TRBV11-2	TGTGCCAGCAGCTTAAGGGGAGGGAGTGGAAACACCATATATTTT	CASSLRGGSGNTIYF
-	many	12	TRBJ1-2	TRBV20-1	TGCAGTGCTAGAGGGACTAACTATGGCTACACCTTC	CSARGTNYGYTF
TRBD1	many	16	TRBJ2-5	TRBV5-1	TGCGCCAGCAGCTTGGCCGGGACAGGGGCCGCGGAGACCCAGTACTTC	CASSLAGTGAAETQYF
TRBD1	many	14	TRBJ2-5	TRBV7-2	TGTGCCAGCAGCTTACAGGGGGCGAGAGAGACCCAGTACTTC	CASSLQGARETQYF
TRBD1	many	14	TRBJ1-2	TRBV28	TGTGCCAGCAGTTCTGGGACAGGAAGATATGGCTACACCTTC	CASSSGTGRYGYTF
TRBD2	-	14	TRBJ2-1	TRBV3-1	TGTGCCAGCAGCCGCGGACTAGATTTCGGTGAGCAGTTCTTC	CASSRGLDFGEQFF
-	many	12	TRBJ2-1	TRBV11-2	TGTGCCAGCAGCTTAGATATTGATGAGCAGTTCTTC	CASSLDIDEQFF
-	-	14	TRBJ2-6	TRBV5-1	TGCGCCAGCAGCTCCTCGACAGGGGCCAACGTCCTGACTTTC	CASSSSTGANVLTF
TRBD2	-	13	TRBJ2-4	TRBV2	TGTGCCAGCCGATCGGGGGGGCGGGACATTCAGTACTTC	CASRSGGRDIQYF
TRBD2	many	16	TRBJ2-7	TRBV20-1	TGCAGTGCTCTCGATAGCGGGGAAGCAAGGGGTTACGAGCAGTACTTC	CSALDSGEARGYEQYF
-	-	14	TRBJ2-5	TRBV6-5	TGTCCCAGCAGTTACGGGGGAATCCAAGAGACCCAGTACTTC	CPSSYGGIQETQYF
-	few	15	TRBJ2-5	TRBV6-1	TGTGCCAGCAGTCAACCGCCTAGCGACCAAGAGACCCAGTACTTC	CASSQPPSDQETQYF
-	-	15	TRBJ1-5	TRBV19	TGTGCCAGTAGTCTGCGGGGGGGTCCCAATCAGCCCCAGCATTTT	CASSLRGGPNQPQHF
TRBD1	many	14	TRBJ2-2	TRBV19	TGTGCCAGTAGTGGGACAGGGGCCTCCGGGGAGCTGTTTTTT	CASSGTGASGELFF
-	many	18	TRBJ1-4	TRBV9	TGTGCCAGCAGCCACTCCCGACAGGAATATGCAACTAATGAAAAACTGTTTTTT	CASSHSRQEYATNEKLFF
-	-	15	TRBJ1-2	TRBV11-2	TGTGCCAGCAGCCCTTTGGGTTCGGGAAACTATGGCTACACCTTC	CASSPLGSGNYGYTF
-	-	12	TRBJ2-2	TRBV6-5	TGTGCCAGCAGTGCTGGTTGGAGGGAGCTGTTTTTT	CASSAGWRELFF
-	many	17	TRBJ2-6	TRBV5-5	TGTGCCAGCAGCCCGATCCCCCCGGGTGCTGGGGCCAACGTCCTGACTTTC	CASSPIPPGAGANVLTF
-	many	17	TRBJ2-5	TRBV13	TGTGCCAGCAGCTTAGGAGCGGGAAGGGGGAGGTCAGAGACCCAGTACTTC	CASSLGAGRGRSETQYF
TRBD2	many	15	TRBJ2-7	TRBV7-2	TGTGCCAGCAGCGCTTCTAGCGGGGGGGCCAGCGAGCAGTACTTC	CASSASSGGASEQYF
-	many	14	TRBJ1-2	TRBV19	TGTGCCAGTGGGCTACGAGACGGAACCTATGGCTACACCTTC	CASGLRDGTYGYTF
TRBD2	-	19	TRBJ2-3	TRBV12-3/TRBV12-4	TGTGCCAGCAGTTTAAGAGCCGGGACTAGCGGGGGTAGCACAGATACGCAGTATTTT	CASSLRAGTSGGSTDTQYF
-	-	14	TRBJ1-6	TRBV2	TGTGCCAGCAGGAGGGGGGCTACGAGTTCACCCCTCCACTTT	CASRRGATSSPLHF
-	many	11	TRBJ1-2	TRBV20-1	TGCAGTGCACGGGACAACTATGGCTACACCTTC	CSARDNYGYTF
TRBD1	many	15	TRBJ2-1	TRBV5-1	TGCGCCAGCAAGAGACGGGACAGGGCAGAGGATGAGCAGTTCTTC	CASKRRDRAEDEQFF
-	many	17	TRBJ2-2	TRBV4-1	TGCGCCAGCAGCCAAGATCGAGACATAGGGAGCACCGGGGAGCTGTTTTTT	CASSQDRDIGSTGELFF
-	-	14	TRBJ2-1	TRBV29-1	TGCAGCGTTCATGGGGCTAGCGCCTACAATGAGCAGTTCTTC	CSVHGASAYNEQFF
-	many	13	TRBJ2-3	TRBV6-5	TGTGCCAGCAGGCCTCCCGCGATTGATACGCAGTATTTT	CASRPPAIDTQYF
TRBD1	-	16	TRBJ2-5	TRBV6-2/TRBV6-3	TGTGCCAGCAGCATTGAAATGACAGGGGGCGACGAGACCCAGTACTTC	CASSIEMTGGDETQYF
TRBD1	many	15	TRBJ2-1	TRBV6-6	TGTGCCAGCAGTGCACCGGGACAGCCTTACAATGAGCAGTTCTTC	CASSAPGQPYNEQFF
-	many	12	TRBJ1-2	TRBV19	TGTGCCAGTAGTTTCCCAAGGGCGGGCTACACCTTC	CASSFPRAGYTF
-	many	16	TRBJ1-4	TRBV5-4	TGTGCCAGCAGCCCGGACAGTGCTGCAACTAATGAAAAACTGTTTTTT	CASSPDSAATNEKLFF